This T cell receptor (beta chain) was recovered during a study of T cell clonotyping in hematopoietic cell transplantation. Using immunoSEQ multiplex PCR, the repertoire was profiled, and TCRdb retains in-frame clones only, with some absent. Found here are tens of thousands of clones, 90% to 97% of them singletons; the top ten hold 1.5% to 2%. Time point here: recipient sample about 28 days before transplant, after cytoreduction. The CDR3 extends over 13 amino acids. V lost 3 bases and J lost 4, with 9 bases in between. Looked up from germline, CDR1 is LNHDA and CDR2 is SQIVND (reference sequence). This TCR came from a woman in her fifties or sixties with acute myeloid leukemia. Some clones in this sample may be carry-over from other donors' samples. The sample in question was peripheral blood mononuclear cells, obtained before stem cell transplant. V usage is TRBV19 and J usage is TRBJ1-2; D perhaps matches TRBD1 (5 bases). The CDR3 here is CASSISGVYGYTF. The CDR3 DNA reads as TGTGCCAGTAGTATTTCGGGGGTCTATGGCTACACCTTC.